The text below deals with one T cell receptor beta chain. This beta chain came through as a stray read in a library set up for alpha chains, and its size says little. One entry per CDR3 protein, called by TCRdb with MiXCR from the 5' RACE reads. The sample gives approximately 15,000 distinct CDR3 sequences, roughly 3.6% of which show up once; around 8.9% is in the top ten. The CDR3 consists of 13 residues. CDR1 is LNHDA and CDR2 is SQIVND in the germline V gene (reference sequence). V lost 5 bases to trimming and J lost 4 bases, with 11 bases between them. This sample is part of a study of spatial heterogeneity in lung cancer. Study-level information: In raw reads, more than 9.5 appearances on average were recorded for each unique TCR and UMI combination.

Time point described: sample taken at primary tumor resection. The donors were more than 70 patients with non-small cell lung cancer that was early-stage and untreated. V gene TRBV19 combines with J gene TRBJ1-1; tentative D call: TRBD1 (6 bases). This TCR derives from a male donor with early-stage non-small cell lung cancer. The source material was normal lung tissue next to the tumor, sampled at surgery. CDR3: CASSFARGTEAFF. The CDR3 DNA sequence: TGTGCCAGTAGTTTTGCCAGGGGCACTGAAGCTTTCTTT.